The entry below gives a single T cell receptor (beta chain) sequence along with its context. Its antigen is as yet unknown. The protocol was immunoSEQ multiplex PCR, while the TCRdb copy is restricted to in-frame clones and leaves out a portion. The table shows hundreds of thousands of clones, with over 90% occurring only once. The entry originates in a study of shared clonotypes between healthy human individuals. The naive CD8 subset, CD45RO-negative cells positively selected for CCR7, excluded terminally differentiated effector memory CD45RA+ cells. General study points: Limited genetic and exposure-history diversity came from having few donors. Only blood underwent sampling, and tissue repertoires likely differ. Larger estimated richness was generally seen in naive subsets than in memory subsets.

This TCR came from a young man in good health. Sequencing was performed on naive CD8+ T cells sorted from blood.

This CDR3 reads CASSPSGGHPPEKLFF. CDR3 coding DNA: TGTGCCAGCAGCCCCAGTGGGGGACACCCACCTGAAAAACTGTTTTTT. V and J are TRBV7-9 and TRBJ1-4, with D maybe TRBD1 (6 bases). CDR3 length: 16 amino acids. Deletions cut 5 bases from V and 7 bases from J, with 20 bases between. CDR1 is SEHNR and CDR2 is FQNEAQ in the germline V gene (reference sequence).